The 11 T cell receptor beta chains in this list originate from one sample, sequenced in a study of shared clonotypes between healthy human individuals. Naive CD8 cells were CD45RO-negative, positively selected for CCR7, excluding terminally differentiated effector memory CD45RA+ cells. The table came from immunoSEQ multiplex PCR; TCRdb's copy has only in-frame clones and leaves some out. The sample lists approximately 740,000 clones, nearly 95% occurring once. Sequencing input: naive CD8+ T cells sorted from blood. Receptors originate from a man under 40 in good health.

As regards this clone: Different DNA sequences within this sample yield the same CDR3. The V call is TRBV7-9, the J call TRBJ2-1; TRBD2 matches at 8 bases. Germline-derived CDR1 and CDR2 are SEHNR and FQNEAQ (reference sequence). This CDR3 is 14 amino acids long. V lost 5 bases to trimming and J lost 4 bases; unmatched junction nucleotides: 4. CDR3 DNA: TGTGCCAGCAGCGGAACTAGCGGATACAATGAGCAGTTCTTC. Encoded protein: CASSGTSGYNEQFF.

This clone was seen a single time. The chain is built from TRBV6-5 and TRBJ1-4; tentatively, D is TRBD1 (5 bases). This CDR3 is built from 14 residues. The germline V gene encodes CDR1 MNHEY and CDR2 SVGAGI. Between the trimmed V and J ends, which lost 2 bases and 8 bases, there was a span of 12 bases. CDR3 residues: CASSYARGGEKLFF. The CDR3 nucleotides read TGTGCCAGCAGTTACGCAAGGGGAGGGGAAAAACTGTTTTTT.

The V and J genes are TRBV13 and TRBJ2-5, with 8 bases that match TRBD1. Trimming took 5 bases from V and 3 from J; bases not matched to a gene: 8. The CDR3 totals 15 residues. The germline gives CDR1 PRHDT, CDR2 FYEKMQ (reference sequence). The CDR3 reads CASSPGGQAKETQYF. The CDR3 region has the DNA TGTGCCAGCAGCCCTGGGGGACAGGCTAAAGAGACCCAGTACTTC.

The chain couples TRBV9 to TRBJ1-3, with a tentative D call TRBD1 (5 bases). The length of the CDR3 is 16 residues. The V end was cut by 3 bases, the J end by 0 bases, with 13 bases between. From germline, CDR1 is SGDLS and CDR2 YYNGEE. The CDR3 loop is CASSDNRDFSGNTIYF. DNA of the CDR3: TGTGCCAGCAGCGACAACCGGGACTTCTCTGGAAACACCATATATTTT. Full variable domain (outside the CDR3, taken from reference TRBV9 and TRBJ1-3): DSGVTQTPKHLITATGQRVTLRCSPRSGDLSVYWYQQSLDQGLQFLIQYYNGEERAKGNILERFSAQQFPDLHSELNLSSLELGDSALYFCASSDNRDFSGNTIYFGEGSWLTVV.

V is TRBV6-1 and J is TRBJ1-5; D remains ambiguous. The V gene's germline CDR1 is MNHNS and CDR2 SASEGT. V lost 3 bases and J 0 bases, leaving 9 bases between the germline ends. This CDR3 comprises 15 residues. In DNA, the CDR3 is TGTGCCAGCAGTGAGTTGGGGAATAGCAATCAGCCCCAGCATTTT. Translation gives CASSELGNSNQPQHF.

The J gene is TRBJ2-2, the V gene TRBV14; D possibly corresponds to TRBD2 (5 bases). V was cut by 0 bases and J by 5 bases, with 16 bases left in between. The CDR3 runs 17 residues. Germline CDR1 reads SGHDN; CDR2 reads FVKESK. CDR3 loop: CASSQDLSRGPTGELFF. DNA of the CDR3: TGTGCCAGCAGCCAAGATCTTAGCCGGGGTCCTACCGGGGAGCTGTTTTTT.

The chain joins TRBV4-1 to TRBJ2-7; tentatively, D is TRBD1 (6 bases). V lost 2 bases and J lost 3, with 14 bases in between. CDR3 length: 15 amino acids. CDR1 and CDR2 from the germline V gene are MGHRA and YSYEKL. CDR3 bases: TGCGCCAGCAGCCAACTTGGCAGGGGATTCTACGAGCAGTACTTC. Translating gives CASSQLGRGFYEQYF.

The CDR3 sequence is CASSKAGGFLGDTEAFF. The CDR3 nucleotides are TGCGCCAGCAGCAAAGCAGGGGGCTTCTTGGGGGACACTGAAGCTTTCTTT. The rearrangement links TRBV4-1 to TRBJ1-1; 8 bases are a match to TRBD1. CDR1 and CDR2 from the germline V gene are MGHRA and YSYEKL. The ends lost 5 bases at V and 3 bases at J; junction bases unmatched: 14. This CDR3 region has 17 residues.

The V and J genes are TRBV9 and TRBJ2-3; D unresolved. Germline V gives CDR1 SGDLS, CDR2 YYNGEE. V gave up 3 bases and J gave up 4 bases, with 18 bases separating them. The CDR3 loop spans 16 amino acids. This CDR3 reads CASSEGAGSSSDTQYF. DNA for the CDR3: TGTGCCAGCAGCGAGGGCGCTGGGTCCTCCTCAGATACGCAGTATTTT.

Written as DNA, the CDR3 is TGTGCCAGATCTGACAGGATGAACACCGGGGAGCTGTTTTTT. It codes for CARSDRMNTGELFF. This sequence joins TRBV2 and TRBJ2-2; D perhaps matches TRBD1 (6 bases). V shed 9 bases and J shed 1 base, with 12 bases lying between them. This CDR3 is 14 amino acids long. From germline, CDR1 is SNHLY and CDR2 FYNNEI.

This chain connects TRBV4-2 to TRBJ2-7, with 9 bases aligning to TRBD1. V trimming: 2 bases; J trimming: 3 bases; junction bases outside the gene matches: 5. CDR1 and CDR2 (germline): LGHNA, YNFKEQ. This CDR3 is built from 15 residues. The DNA of the CDR3 is TGTGCCAGCAGCCAAAGCGCGACAGGGGGCTACGAGCAGTACTTC. Translating gives CASSQSATGGYEQYF.